The 23 T cell receptor beta chains given below trace back to one sample, sequenced in a study of blood T cell repertoires in COVID-19 (dated by TCRdb to about 2020). The library was obtained by the immunoSEQ multiplex PCR assay. TCRdb took this table from immuneACCESS and kept in-frame rearrangements with V and J called. Such tables lack part of the clones; where checked against another copy, unresolved V genes explain under half of the gap, and the rest is unexplained. The sample includes under 300,000 clones, with approximately 80% observed a single time. The ten largest clones represent approximately 4% of the sample. Source material: peripheral blood. Source of these receptors: a woman in her 40s with active or convalescent COVID-19.

The rearrangement joins TRBV4-1 to TRBJ2-7; 10 bases align to TRBD1. This CDR3 is 15 amino acids long. CDR1 is MGHRA and CDR2 is YSYEKL in the germline V gene. The trim removed 1 base at V and 4 bases at J, leaving 4 bases unmatched. The CDR3 loop is CASSQGTGGLYEQYV. The CDR3, as DNA: TGCGCCAGCAGCCAAGGGACAGGGGGATTATACGAGCAGTACGTC.

CDR3 region: CASAGVSYEQYF. The CDR3 region has the DNA TGTGCCAGTGCAGGGGTCTCCTACGAGCAGTACTTC. The chain is built from TRBV19 and TRBJ2-7, with D tentatively TRBD1 (6 bases). With 8 bases removed from V and 0 bases from J, the gap between germline ends came to 8 bases. The germline CDR1 and CDR2 sequences are LNHDA and SQIVND (reference sequence). The CDR3 loop spans 12 amino acids.

In its sample, this clone was seen a few times. This chain uses TRBV4-1 with TRBJ1-1, with D unresolved. V gave up 0 bases and J gave up 7 bases, with 6 bases separating them. The CDR3 has 12 residues. Germline V lookup: CDR1 MGHRA, CDR2 YSYEKL. The CDR3 protein is CASSQEYGEAFF. DNA of the CDR3: TGCGCCAGCAGCCAAGAGTACGGTGAAGCTTTCTTT.

There are a few counts of this clone. The chain combines TRBV11-2 with TRBJ1-5; D is unresolved. V was pared by 5 bases and J by 0 bases, with 5 bases between. This CDR3 region has 13 residues. The germline V gene has CDR1 SGHAT and CDR2 FQNNGV. CDR3 protein: CASSTDSNQPQHF. The CDR3 DNA sequence: TGTGCCAGCAGCACAGATAGCAATCAGCCCCAGCATTTT.

The CDR3 coding sequence is TGCGCCAGCAGTGAGATGACAGGGGCTGGAAACACCATATATTTT. This sequence encodes CASSEMTGAGNTIYF. The genes are TRBV10-2 and TRBJ1-3; 8 nucleotides agree with TRBD1. In germline, CDR1 is WSHSY, CDR2 SAAADI. This CDR3 has 15 residues. The V gene end was trimmed by 2 bases and the J gene end by 2 bases; junction bases not matched to a gene: 2.

This clone appeared once. The chain employs TRBV5-4 and TRBJ2-2, with D possibly matching TRBD2 (5 bases). Per the germline V gene, CDR1 is SGHNT and CDR2 is YYREEE (reference sequence). The CDR3 contains 15 residues. The germline V and J ends were trimmed by 9 bases and 0 bases, with 15 bases remaining between them. CDR3 sequence reads: CAIVSGPTNTGELFF. CDR3 sequence (DNA): TGTGCCATCGTAAGCGGACCAACGAACACCGGGGAGCTGTTTTTT.

This sequence joins TRBV6-1 and TRBJ2-1; D perhaps matches TRBD1 (6 bases). The V and J ends lost 2 bases and 12 bases respectively, with 17 bases between them. The CDR3 runs to 14 residues. Germline-derived CDR1 and CDR2 are MNHNS and SASEGT. CDR3 sequence reads: CASSEIYKQGRQFF. The CDR3 DNA reads as TGTGCCAGCAGTGAAATCTATAAACAGGGCCGGCAGTTCTTC.

This CDR3 reads CASSVATGRGGSPLHF. The CDR3 nucleotides read TGTGCCAGCAGCGTAGCAACAGGGAGGGGGGGTTCACCCCTCCACTTT. This chain links TRBV9 with TRBJ1-6, with D possibly matching TRBD1 (6 bases). This CDR3 has 16 residues. With 0 bases removed from V and 9 bases from J, the gap between germline ends came to 16 bases. Per the germline V gene, CDR1 is SGDLS and CDR2 is YYNGEE.

The V and J genes are TRBV2 and TRBJ2-7, with TRBD1 identical over 8 bases. This CDR3 is 14 amino acids long. V shed 9 bases, J shed 2 bases, and the junction held 9 bases outside the gene matches. Germline CDR1 and CDR2: SNHLY and FYNNEI. The CDR3 loop is CASLRGRAAYEQYF. The DNA for the CDR3 is TGTGCCAGTCTCAGGGGGCGAGCCGCCTACGAGCAGTACTTC.

V and J are TRBV3-1 (or the pseudogene TRBV3-2) and TRBJ1-1, with D perhaps TRBD1 (5 bases). Germline V gene lookup returns CDR1 LGHDT and CDR2 YNNKEL (reference sequence). Trimming cost V 0 bases and J 0 bases, with 11 bases left between them. The CDR3 loop spans 16 amino acids. DNA for the CDR3: TGTGCCAGCAGCCAAGATCGGGGGGAAATGAACACTGAAGCTTTCTTT. As protein: CASSQDRGEMNTEAFF.

This clone was counted once. The chain links TRBV29-1 to TRBJ2-1, with D tentatively TRBD2 (5 bases). CDR1 and CDR2 (germline): SQVTM, ANQGSEA. The CDR3 consists of 13 residues. The V gene lost 6 bases and the J gene lost 6 bases, with 15 bases spanning the gap. CDR3 sequence: CSVGSFGINEQFF. CDR3 coding DNA: TGCAGCGTGGGGAGTTTTGGTATCAATGAGCAGTTCTTC.

This chain joins TRBV6-4 and TRBJ1-3, with D possibly matching TRBD1 (6 bases). Germline V CDR1 and CDR2: MRHNA, SNTAGT. The CDR3 totals 18 residues. The ends were cut back, 1 base at V and 0 bases at J, with 16 bases in the middle. The CDR3 sequence: CASSDLADRPHSGNTIYF. Here the CDR3 DNA reads TGTGCCAGCAGTGACTTAGCTGACAGGCCCCACTCTGGAAACACCATATATTTT.

This rearrangement joins TRBV28 to TRBJ1-2; 11 bases fit TRBD1. V gave up 2 bases and J gave up 7 bases; unmatched junction bases: 9. This CDR3 has 16 amino acids. Germline values: CDR1 MDHEN, CDR2 SYDVKM. In DNA form, the CDR3 reads TGTGCCAGCAGTTTACCGGCCGAAGGGACAGGGGGTGGCTACACCTTC. Its protein is CASSLPAEGTGGGYTF.

This chain connects TRBV14 to TRBJ1-1, with 8 nucleotides matching TRBD1. V shed 0 bases and J 12 bases; nucleotides not matched to a gene: 9. The germline CDR1 and CDR2 sequences are SGHDN and FVKESK. The CDR3 extends over 14 amino acids. The CDR3 nucleotides are TGTGCCAGCAGCCAAGATAACGACAGGGGCGCTACTTTCTTT. It yields the protein CASSQDNDRGATFF.

V is TRBV28 and J is TRBJ1-1; no reliable D call. CDR3 length equals 19 residues. Trimming shortened V by 6 bases and J by 1 base, and 27 bases separated the two germline ends. CDR1 MDHEN and CDR2 SYDVKM come from the germline V gene. The CDR3 loop reads CASSPRVRSIQIPNTEAFF. DNA for the CDR3: TGTGCCAGCAGCCCTCGGGTAAGGTCGATTCAAATACCGAACACTGAAGCTTTCTTT.

V and J are TRBV4-2 and TRBJ2-3; 12 bases align to TRBD2. V was clipped by 4 bases and J by 5 bases; unmatched bases: 7. CDR3 length: 16 amino acids. Germline lookup yields CDR1 LGHNA and CDR2 YNFKEQ. The CDR3 sequence: CASSRRTSGDEDTQYF. The CDR3 DNA sequence: TGTGCCAGCAGCCGTCGGACTAGCGGGGACGAAGATACGCAGTATTTT.

This chain connects TRBV15 to TRBJ2-7; TRBD1 might be the D (6 bases). V was trimmed by 0 bases and J by 3 bases, leaving 9 bases between them. The CDR3 has 14 residues. The germline CDR1 and CDR2 sequences are LNHNV and YYDKDF (reference sequence). The CDR3 DNA sequence: TGTGCCACCAGCAGAGACAGGGGTCTCTACGAGCAGTACGTC. This translates into CATSRDRGLYEQYV.

This clone was seen more than once but under ten times. In DNA form, the CDR3 reads TGTGCCAGCAGCCCGGACAGGGAAGTTCAGCCCCAGCATTTT. It encodes CASSPDREVQPQHF. V and J are TRBV7-3 and TRBJ1-5, with 8 bases lining up with TRBD1. From germline, CDR1 is SGHTA and CDR2 FQGTGA. Germline trimming cut 5 bases from V and 6 bases from J; bases unmatched to any gene: 6. This CDR3 region has 14 residues.

The V call is TRBV11-2, the J call TRBJ1-2; TRBD1 might be the D (6 bases). From germline, CDR1 is SGHAT and CDR2 FQNNGV. The CDR3 spans 15 residues. Trimming shortened V by 0 bases and J by 3 bases, and 11 bases separated the two germline ends. CDR3 bases: TGTGCCAGCAGCTTAGAGCCAACAGGGTACTATGGCTACACCTTC. Amino acids: CASSLEPTGYYGYTF.

The V call is TRBV27, the J call TRBJ1-2; TRBD1 aligns across 10 bases. The germline V gene has CDR1 MNHEY and CDR2 SMNVEV (reference sequence). CDR3 length equals 14 residues. The V gene end was trimmed by 5 bases and the J gene end by 8 bases; junction bases not matched to a gene: 8. CDR3 in DNA: TGTGCCAGCAGTGCCCGACAGGGGGCGGGAGGCTACACCTTC. Translating it yields CASSARQGAGGYTF.

This chain joins TRBV28 and TRBJ1-2, with D perhaps matching TRBD1 (5 bases). There are 11 residues in the CDR3. Trimming took off 11 bases at V and 6 bases at J, with 13 bases between the two ends. Germline V CDR1 and CDR2: MDHEN, SYDVKM. The DNA of the CDR3 is TGTGCCCGTTCCGGGGGGGATGGCTACACCTTC. Its translation is CARSGGDGYTF.

The chain is built from TRBV6-5 and TRBJ1-5, with TRBD1 identical over 8 bases. The CDR3 totals 14 residues. The junction had 5 bases not matched to a gene; V was cut back by 6 bases and J by 4 bases. CDR1 MNHEY and CDR2 SVGAGI come from the germline V gene. The CDR3 DNA reads as TGTGCCAGCAGCTTGGACAGGGCGAATCAGCCCCAGCATTTT. The encoded protein is CASSLDRANQPQHF.

CDR3 sequence reads: CASSFYGLTNEKLFF. CDR3 DNA: TGTGCCAGCAGTTTTTACGGACTTACTAATGAAAAACTGTTTTTT. The genes are TRBV28 and TRBJ1-4; no clear D. This CDR3 has 15 residues. V gave up 3 bases and J gave up 2 bases, with 10 bases separating them. Germline V gives CDR1 MDHEN, CDR2 SYDVKM.